The rows below give T cell receptor beta chains drawn from one sample of a study of T-cell memory formation after mild COVID-19. From the 5' RACE reads, TCRdb called clonotypes with MiXCR, one entry per CDR3 protein. The sample has roughly 450,000 distinct CDR3 sequences, 18% seen once. Input material: PBMCs or a T cell subset sorted from them (not recorded which). The receptors come from a man younger than 35 who had mild COVID-19 (a few samples of this study predate the infection). Cell type and time point are not known. Both conserved end residues are part of each CDR3. The order of the fields is D gene, V gene, J gene, CDR3 protein. The D gene is left open where the match is weak.

d_call: .; v_call: TRBV4-1; j_call: TRBJ2-3; cdr3_aa: CASSPHGLAVYDTDTQYF
d_call: .; v_call: TRBV30; j_call: TRBJ1-2; cdr3_aa: CAWVPQGRWYGYTF
d_call: .; v_call: TRBV5-6; j_call: TRBJ2-1; cdr3_aa: CASSLPGYNEQFF
d_call: TRBD2; v_call: TRBV7-8; j_call: TRBJ2-4; cdr3_aa: CASSLLLAGHKNIQYF
d_call: TRBD2; v_call: TRBV11-3; j_call: TRBJ2-3; cdr3_aa: CASSRGLAGGDTQYF
d_call: .; v_call: TRBV6-6; j_call: TRBJ1-4; cdr3_aa: CASSYPGQGPNEKLFF
d_call: .; v_call: TRBV6-5; j_call: TRBJ1-1; cdr3_aa: CASSSTPGETEAFF
d_call: TRBD1; v_call: TRBV7-2; j_call: TRBJ1-1; cdr3_aa: CASRSRQGMNTEAFF
d_call: TRBD2; v_call: TRBV6-6; j_call: TRBJ2-7; cdr3_aa: CASSRKAGGYYEQYF
d_call: .; v_call: TRBV20-1; j_call: TRBJ2-1; cdr3_aa: CSARGPNTVREFF
d_call: .; v_call: TRBV9; j_call: TRBJ1-5; cdr3_aa: CASSVGGGEGNQPQHF
d_call: TRBD1; v_call: TRBV24-1; j_call: TRBJ2-3; cdr3_aa: CATSDLGQGVATDTQYF
d_call: .; v_call: TRBV5-1; j_call: TRBJ1-6; cdr3_aa: CASSDGGEGSPLHF
d_call: .; v_call: TRBV7-2; j_call: TRBJ1-2; cdr3_aa: CASSLDRASGYTF
d_call: .; v_call: TRBV20-1; j_call: TRBJ1-6; cdr3_aa: CSASRSVSSSYNSPLHF
d_call: .; v_call: TRBV10-3; j_call: TRBJ1-1; cdr3_aa: CAISVGGLNTEAFF
d_call: TRBD1; v_call: TRBV7-9; j_call: TRBJ2-3; cdr3_aa: CASSSRQGQTTDTQYF
d_call: TRBD2; v_call: TRBV4-2; j_call: TRBJ2-5; cdr3_aa: CASSPLWGTSGLQETQYF
d_call: TRBD1; v_call: TRBV6-2/TRBV6-3; j_call: TRBJ1-5; cdr3_aa: CASRFLDRDGQPQHF
d_call: .; v_call: TRBV28; j_call: TRBJ2-2; cdr3_aa: CASRWARNTGELFF
d_call: .; v_call: TRBV27; j_call: TRBJ1-3; cdr3_aa: CASSHQGGQTGNTIYF
d_call: .; v_call: TRBV11-2; j_call: TRBJ2-1; cdr3_aa: CASSSDRDRIYEQFF
d_call: TRBD1; v_call: TRBV12-3/TRBV12-4; j_call: TRBJ1-5; cdr3_aa: CASSRSGTGDNQPQHF
d_call: TRBD1; v_call: TRBV3-1; j_call: TRBJ1-1; cdr3_aa: CASSYRDRRSYAFF
d_call: .; v_call: TRBV7-9; j_call: TRBJ2-5; cdr3_aa: CASSSGPDLRETQYF
d_call: .; v_call: TRBV6-6; j_call: TRBJ1-5; cdr3_aa: CATSEPGNQPQHF
d_call: .; v_call: TRBV4-1; j_call: TRBJ1-1; cdr3_aa: CASSQREVTEAFF
d_call: TRBD1; v_call: TRBV28; j_call: TRBJ1-1; cdr3_aa: CASSRPGQGYGEAFF
d_call: TRBD1; v_call: TRBV5-1; j_call: TRBJ1-3; cdr3_aa: CASSLGLRGPSGNTIYF
d_call: .; v_call: TRBV28; j_call: TRBJ2-3; cdr3_aa: CASSSWTATDTQYF
d_call: .; v_call: TRBV9; j_call: TRBJ2-5; cdr3_aa: CASSLSGSTSETQYF
d_call: TRBD2; v_call: TRBV5-1; j_call: TRBJ2-1; cdr3_aa: CASSSMTSGVSNEQFF
d_call: TRBD1; v_call: TRBV7-9; j_call: TRBJ1-2; cdr3_aa: CASGQEATYGYTF
d_call: .; v_call: TRBV19; j_call: TRBJ1-4; cdr3_aa: CASHLRQYNEKLFF
d_call: TRBD2; v_call: TRBV10-3; j_call: TRBJ2-3; cdr3_aa: CAIVARGEGTDTQYF
d_call: .; v_call: TRBV18; j_call: TRBJ1-1; cdr3_aa: CASSPPVYLLPAFF
d_call: .; v_call: TRBV13; j_call: TRBJ1-1; cdr3_aa: CASSLGLANTEAFF
d_call: .; v_call: TRBV29-1; j_call: TRBJ1-1; cdr3_aa: CSVEGPQGTEAFF
d_call: .; v_call: TRBV4-3; j_call: TRBJ1-2; cdr3_aa: CASSHPDVRGSYGYTF
d_call: .; v_call: TRBV25-1; j_call: TRBJ2-2; cdr3_aa: CASSEEARGSGELFF
d_call: .; v_call: TRBV4-1; j_call: TRBJ1-1; cdr3_aa: CASSQARTDMNTEAFF
d_call: TRBD1; v_call: TRBV5-1; j_call: TRBJ2-4; cdr3_aa: CASSLEGTGKNIQYF
d_call: .; v_call: TRBV4-1; j_call: TRBJ2-3; cdr3_aa: CASSQTRGGADTQYF
d_call: .; v_call: TRBV9; j_call: TRBJ2-5; cdr3_aa: CASSSQGIQETQYF
d_call: TRBD1; v_call: TRBV7-9; j_call: TRBJ2-1; cdr3_aa: CASSSRDRGPNEQFF
d_call: .; v_call: TRBV5-1; j_call: TRBJ2-3; cdr3_aa: CASSLGMAPDTQYF
d_call: .; v_call: TRBV7-8; j_call: TRBJ1-4; cdr3_aa: CASSPFVATNEKLFF
d_call: TRBD2; v_call: TRBV28; j_call: TRBJ2-7; cdr3_aa: CASSFLAGGVSYEQYF
d_call: TRBD1; v_call: TRBV5-6; j_call: TRBJ1-1; cdr3_aa: CASSPDYGTGSEGTEAFF
d_call: .; v_call: TRBV7-8; j_call: TRBJ1-2; cdr3_aa: CASSSNAYGYTF
d_call: .; v_call: TRBV14; j_call: TRBJ1-4; cdr3_aa: CASSQLGQLNEKLFF
d_call: .; v_call: TRBV7-9; j_call: TRBJ2-1; cdr3_aa: CAGSRGATYNEQFF
d_call: .; v_call: TRBV7-3; j_call: TRBJ1-1; cdr3_aa: CASSRSGTQNTEAFF
d_call: .; v_call: TRBV7-8; j_call: TRBJ1-3; cdr3_aa: CASSWGGTSGNTIYF
d_call: .; v_call: TRBV7-2; j_call: TRBJ2-1; cdr3_aa: CASSLAPSPLGGEQFF
d_call: .; v_call: TRBV6-5; j_call: TRBJ1-2; cdr3_aa: CASSLAVEGYGYTF
d_call: TRBD1; v_call: TRBV27; j_call: TRBJ1-5; cdr3_aa: CASKPSAGQGFSGWQPQHF
d_call: .; v_call: TRBV7-9; j_call: TRBJ1-4; cdr3_aa: CASSPGGIRGEKLFF
d_call: .; v_call: TRBV6-6; j_call: TRBJ2-5; cdr3_aa: CASSYSAAGKETQYF